Listed below are T cell receptor beta chains from one sample, sequenced in a study of T cell repertoires in cytomegalovirus infection. No antigen has been identified for these receptors. TCRdb reanalysed the reads using MiXCR and keeps one entry per CDR3 protein. The table has hundreds of thousands of distinct CDR3 sequences, roughly 33% seen once. Specimen: cultured CD8+ T cells from PBMCs, collected from culture after CMV antigen stimulation. The receptors come from a human donor in good health (CMV status not recorded). Some clones in this sample may be carry-over from other donors' samples. Each CDR3 is given with its conserved first and last residue. The order of the fields is clone size, V gene, D gene, J gene, CDR3 DNA, CDR3 protein. D genes are given only for firm matches. Clone size is given for some rows only: seen once, a few or many times, or a class if the clone is expanded.

>once|TRBV9|-|TRBJ2-5
TGTGCCAGCAGCGTCGGGATCACTGCCGGGGAGACCCAGTACTTC
CASSVGITAGETQYF
>-|TRBV2|-|TRBJ1-1
TGTGCCAGCAAAGGACGACTAGCTTTCTTT
CASKGRLAFF
>-|TRBV24-1|-|TRBJ1-2
TGTGCCACCAGTGCCCCCGGCAGGAACTATGGCTACACCTTC
CATSAPGRNYGYTF
>-|TRBV27|TRBD1|TRBJ1-1
TGTGCCAGCATGCATGCCCAGGGGGGCACTGAAGCTTTCTTT
CASMHAQGGTEAFF
>few|TRBV7-9|-|TRBJ2-3
TGTGCCAGCAGCGCCCCCGGTACGCAGTATTTT
CASSAPGTQYF
>many|TRBV7-6|-|TRBJ2-3
TGTGCCAGCAGCTTAGCGAGGGCACCAGATACGCAGTATTTT
CASSLARAPDTQYF
>-|TRBV27|-|TRBJ1-4
TGTGCCAGCAGTTTATCGGCTCCAGCGGGGGAAAAACTGTTTTTT
CASSLSAPAGEKLFF
>-|TRBV6-1|-|TRBJ1-3
TGTGCCAGCAGTGAACAGCGAGGGCTTTCTGGAAACACCATATATTTT
CASSEQRGLSGNTIYF
>-|TRBV5-4|TRBD1|TRBJ2-1
TGTGCCAGCAGACTGGGACAGGGTCCTAGTTCCTACAATGAGCAGTTCTTC
CASRLGQGPSSYNEQFF
>-|TRBV6-5|TRBD1|TRBJ2-7
TGTGCCAGCAGTTACTCGGGGACAGGGAACGAGCAGTACTTC
CASSYSGTGNEQYF
>many|TRBV6-1|-|TRBJ2-2
TGTGCCAGCAGTGAAGTTTTTTGGGGATCGAACACCGGGGAGCTGTTTTTT
CASSEVFWGSNTGELFF
>-|TRBV25-1|-|TRBJ1-1
TGTGCCAGCAGTGAGTTAGGGGTGAACACTGAAGCTTTCTTT
CASSELGVNTEAFF
>-|TRBV20-1|-|TRBJ1-2
TGCAGTGGTCTGGACAGTAACTATGGCTACACCTTC
CSGLDSNYGYTF
>-|TRBV5-6|TRBD2|TRBJ2-2
TGTGCCAGCAGACGGGGACTAGCGGGGGGATCGGGCACCGGGGAGCTGTTTTTT
CASRRGLAGGSGTGELFF
>few|TRBV27|-|TRBJ2-5
TGTGCCAGCAGTTTCGGGGGACAGTTCCAAGAGACCCAGTACTTC
CASSFGGQFQETQYF
>many|TRBV7-8|TRBD1|TRBJ2-7
TGTGCCAGCAGCTTACTTCCACAGGGGACCGTGTACGAGCAGTACTTC
CASSLLPQGTVYEQYF
>-|TRBV27|TRBD1|TRBJ1-5
TGTGCCAGCAGTTGGTCAGGGGGACGGATCAATCAGCCCCAGCATTTT
CASSWSGGRINQPQHF
>few|TRBV10-3|-|TRBJ1-3
TGTGCCATCAGTGACCTTCGACTCTGGACACCCGGAAACACCATATATTTT
CAISDLRLWTPGNTIYF
>-|TRBV2|-|TRBJ2-4
TGTGCCAGCAGGTCCTACGCCAAAAACATTCAGTACTTC
CASRSYAKNIQYF
>few|TRBV6-5|-|TRBJ1-5
TGTGCCAGCAGTCCAAACCCGGTAGTCGGCGGGCCCCAGCATTTT
CASSPNPVVGGPQHF
>-|TRBV7-9|-|TRBJ1-4
TGTGCCAGCAGCTTATTAGGGGCCGTGGAAAAACTGTTTTTT
CASSLLGAVEKLFF
>-|TRBV4-1|-|TRBJ2-5
TGCGCCAGCAGCCAAGTTGGTAGTATGGAGACCCAGTACTTC
CASSQVGSMETQYF
>few|TRBV7-9|TRBD2|TRBJ2-1
TGTGCCAGTACTTTAACCAGCGGGGGGGCCGGTGGAAATGAGCAGTTCTTC
CASTLTSGGAGGNEQFF
>few|TRBV12-3/TRBV12-4|TRBD1|TRBJ2-5
TGTGCCAGCAGTGCCGCGACAGGGGGGGGAGAGACCCAGTACTTC
CASSAATGGGETQYF
>few|TRBV6-5|-|TRBJ2-1
TGTGCCAGCAGTTACTCCAAACGGGGGGCTGGCTACAATGAGCAGTTCTTC
CASSYSKRGAGYNEQFF
>few|TRBV14|-|TRBJ2-3
TGTGCCAGCGCGCCTACGCCTGGGCGCACAGATACGCAGTATTTT
CASAPTPGRTDTQYF
>-|TRBV15|-|TRBJ2-1
TGTGCCACCAGACCGGTTACCTACAATGAGCAGTTCTTC
CATRPVTYNEQFF
>-|TRBV27|-|TRBJ2-1
TGTGCCAGCAGTTTATATGGCTGGGGGGAACTCACTGAGCAGTTCTTC
CASSLYGWGELTEQFF
>few|TRBV10-2|-|TRBJ2-2
TGCGCCAGCAGTGAGACCTACGGGGACACCGGGGAGCTGTTTTTT
CASSETYGDTGELFF
>many|TRBV12-3/TRBV12-4|TRBD1|TRBJ2-7
TGTGCCAGCACCTTAGGGACAGGGCCCTACGAGCAGTACTTC
CASTLGTGPYEQYF
>few|TRBV4-2|TRBD2|TRBJ2-3
TGTGCCAGCAGCCGGGCTAGCGGGGTTCCCACAGATACGCAGTATTTT
CASSRASGVPTDTQYF
>few|TRBV3-1|TRBD1|TRBJ1-1
TGTGCCAGCAGCCACACGTCCGGACAGGCCAACACTGAAGCTTTCTTT
CASSHTSGQANTEAFF
>-|TRBV11-2|-|TRBJ1-1
TGTGCCAGCAGCTCCGGGGAGGGGAACACTGAAGCTTTCTTT
CASSSGEGNTEAFF
>-|TRBV7-9|-|TRBJ1-2
TGTGCCAGCAGCCTTTCTCAACAGGGATTGCCTTATGGCTACACCTTC
CASSLSQQGLPYGYTF
>few|TRBV6-4|-|TRBJ2-3
TGTGCCAGCAGTGACCTGGCGGCCGGTCCCCCAGATACGCAGTATTTT
CASSDLAAGPPDTQYF
>-|TRBV12-3/TRBV12-4|TRBD2|TRBJ2-1
TGTACCAGCAGTTTATTACTAGCGGGGCCTCCCAATGAGCAGTTCTTC
CTSSLLLAGPPNEQFF
>few|TRBV7-3|-|TRBJ2-3
TGTGCCAGCAGCTTAACGGGGGGGCTGAGAGATACGCAGTATTTT
CASSLTGGLRDTQYF
>-|TRBV5-1|-|TRBJ2-7
TGCGCCAGCAGCTTTTTTGAGGGTTCCCTATCCTACGAGCAGTACTTC
CASSFFEGSLSYEQYF
>-|TRBV12-5|TRBD2|TRBJ2-3
TGTGCTAGTGGTTTCCTAGCGGGGGCCACAGATACGCAGTATTTT
CASGFLAGATDTQYF
>-|TRBV19|TRBD1|TRBJ2-2
TGTGCCAGTAGTACCCGGACAGGGGTCAACACCGGGGAGCTGTTTTTT
CASSTRTGVNTGELFF
>few|TRBV6-8|-|TRBJ1-1
TGTGCCAGCAGTTACTCTACCCAGCCCCAAGAGGACACTGAAGCTTTCTTT
CASSYSTQPQEDTEAFF
>few|TRBV19|-|TRBJ1-1
TGTGCCAGTAGTACCGGGGCCGGGGCTTTCTTT
CASSTGAGAFF
>few|TRBV7-6|-|TRBJ2-1
TGTGCCAGCAGCCTCTTAGTGGGGCTGGGCAATGAGCAGTTCTTC
CASSLLVGLGNEQFF
>-|TRBV25-1|-|TRBJ1-2
TGTGCCACCCAGGGGTATTCCTATGGCTACACCTTC
CATQGYSYGYTF
>few|TRBV5-6|TRBD1|TRBJ2-4
TGTGCCAGCAGCTTGGGACAGGGTGGCATTCAGTACTTC
CASSLGQGGIQYF
>once|TRBV4-1|-|TRBJ1-2
TGCGCCAGCAGCCAAGAGCAGCATATTAACTATGGCTACACCTTC
CASSQEQHINYGYTF
>-|TRBV6-2/TRBV6-3|-|TRBJ2-7
TGTGCCAGCAGTTGGACGGAAACCTACGAGCAGTACTTC
CASSWTETYEQYF
>few|TRBV6-2/TRBV6-3|-|TRBJ2-3
TGTGCCAGCAGTTACTCGACGGTACCCCAGTATTTT
CASSYSTVPQYF
>-|TRBV12-3/TRBV12-4|TRBD2|TRBJ2-1
TGTGCCAGCAGTTTAGGGGGAGCGGGGCCTAGGGAGGAGCAGTTCTTC
CASSLGGAGPREEQFF
>few|TRBV7-6|TRBD1|TRBJ2-2
TGTGCCAGCAGCGACGACAGGGAGCGGAACACCGGGGAGCTGTTTTTT
CASSDDRERNTGELFF
>-|TRBV27|-|TRBJ1-4
TGTGCCAGCAGTTTATGGAGGGCGGGAGAAAAACTGTTTTTT
CASSLWRAGEKLFF
>few|TRBV10-3|-|TRBJ1-1
TGTGCCATCAGTGCCAGGGGAAACACTGAAGCTTTCTTT
CAISARGNTEAFF
>-|TRBV7-8|-|TRBJ1-4
TGTGCCAGCAGCCCGAGCCAGGTGTTCTATGAAAAACTGTTTTTT
CASSPSQVFYEKLFF
>-|TRBV6-2/TRBV6-3|TRBD1|TRBJ2-1
TGTGCCAGCAGCAAGGGACAGGGGACCGATGAGCAGTTCTTC
CASSKGQGTDEQFF